This TCR beta chain came from a study of blood T cells in healthy people across ages. Per-sample PBMC isolation yielded at least 6.5 million cells. This clonotype was counted a few times. The use of a sample-barcoded 5' primer and a J-beta primer mix characterized a second PCR of about 7 to 12 cycles. No fewer than 3 million CDR3-containing paired-end reads came from each sample. TCRdb re-derived calls from the 5' RACE reads in MiXCR, one entry per CDR3 protein. The sample yields around 1.5 million distinct CDR3 sequences, 42% seen once. The receptor comes from a woman between 18 and 29 years old in good health. The material sequenced was blood.

In DNA form, the CDR3 reads TGTGCCAGCAGCTCCCCAACCCAGCATTTT. This codes for CASSSPTQHF. V is TRBV7-9 and J is TRBJ1-5; no clear D. This CDR3 region has 10 residues. Germline-derived CDR1 and CDR2 are SEHNR and FQNEAQ (reference sequence). The V end was cut by 4 bases, the J end by 11 bases, with 6 bases between.